This TCR beta chain was retrieved from a study of spatial heterogeneity in lung cancer. Study as a whole: Alpha-chain sequences were consistently detected less often than beta-chain sequences.

A distinct unique molecular identifier was carried by each TCR cDNA molecule. TCRdb redid the calling of the 5' RACE reads with MiXCR, one entry per CDR3 protein. This sample has approximately 12,000 distinct CDR3 sequences, with roughly 6.2% found just once. This clonotype counts as medium-sized (0.01 to 0.1%). The library was designed around alpha chains, so this beta chain is a stray read whose abundance carries little weight. The time point: sample taken at primary tumor resection. Whole RNA, isolated from tumor, nontumor lung or frozen PBMC, was sequenced without prior sorting. The CDR3 has 15 amino acids. CDR1 and CDR2 from the germline V gene are GTSNPN and SVGIG (reference sequence). V was clipped by 1 base and J by 2 bases; unmatched bases: 6.

The receptor's source is a male donor with early-stage non-small cell lung cancer. The source was normal lung tissue next to the tumor, collected at surgery. The V call is TRBV30, the J call TRBJ2-7; 9 bases are a match to TRBD2. The CDR3, as DNA: TGTGCCTGGAGTGCCCAGACTAGCGGTGCCTACGAGCAGTACTTC. Encoded protein: CAWSAQTSGAYEQYF.